Listed below are T cell receptor beta chains from one sample, sequenced in a study of cytotoxic CD8 clonotypes in ibrutinib-treated CLL. Measured with immunoSEQ multiplex PCR; TCRdb has only the in-frame clones, and not every one. This table holds approximately 130,000 clones, 80% to 90% found once. This specimen consisted of PBMCs, obtained after 24 months of ibrutinib treatment. These receptor sequences come from a human donor with chronic lymphocytic leukemia. Both conserved end residues are part of each CDR3. A D gene is named only where the DNA matches it firmly. A row's size may be missing; if present it is once, few, many or a size class.

>TRBJ1-6|TRBV28|NA|TRBD1
CASSSTPQGGNSPLHF
TGTGCCAGCAGTTCAACACCACAGGGGGGGAATTCACCCCTCCACTTT
>TRBJ2-5|TRBV7-9|NA|TRBD2
CASSLGLDAGETQYF
TGTGCCAGCAGCCTGGGACTAGACGCGGGGGAGACCCAGTACTTC
>TRBJ1-1|TRBV11-2|NA|NA
CASSRAGATNTEAFF
TGTGCCAGCAGCCGGGCGGGTGCCACCAACACTGAAGCTTTCTTT
>TRBJ2-1|TRBV19|NA|TRBD1
CASSMGQGRGEQFF
TGTGCCAGTAGTATGGGACAGGGACGCGGTGAGCAGTTCTTC
>TRBJ2-2|TRBV19|NA|NA
CASRALTRGEGSHGELFF
TGTGCCAGTAGGGCCCTTACCAGGGGAGAGGGGAGTCACGGGGAGCTGTTTTTT
>TRBJ1-1|TRBV7-2|few|NA
CASSDTLVREAFF
TGTGCCAGCAGCGACACCCTCGTTCGCGAGGCTTTCTTT
>TRBJ1-4|TRBV6-6|NA|TRBD1
CAAAPGQGEFNEKLFF
TGTGCCGCCGCCCCGGGACAGGGGGAATTTAATGAAAAACTGTTTTTT
>TRBJ1-2|TRBV5-4|NA|TRBD1
CASSLGDRRTNYGYTF
TGTGCCAGCAGCTTGGGGGACAGGAGAACTAACTATGGCTACACCTTC
>TRBJ2-5|TRBV5-1|once|TRBD2
CASSLYSRAGETQYF
TGCGCCAGCAGCTTGTATAGCCGAGCGGGGGAGACCCAGTACTTC
>TRBJ2-1|TRBV9|once|NA
CASSGIKGRPSNEQFF
TGTGCCAGCAGCGGGATCAAAGGACGCCCCTCCAATGAGCAGTTCTTC
>TRBJ2-7|TRBV14|NA|NA
CASSQASGYEQYF
TGTGCCAGCAGCCAAGCGAGTGGCTACGAGCAGTACTTC
>TRBJ1-2|TRBV7-9|NA|TRBD1
CASSTRTGGAGYGYTF
TGTGCCAGCAGCACCCGGACAGGGGGCGCCGGCTATGGCTACACCTTC
>TRBJ1-1|TRBV9|NA|NA
CASSVDGAGVTEAFF
TGTGCCAGCAGCGTAGACGGAGCAGGAGTCACTGAAGCTTTCTTT
>TRBJ2-7|TRBV4-2|many|NA
CASSQEGLGTRYEQYF
TGTGCCAGCAGCCAAGAGGGACTCGGGACACGTTACGAGCAGTACTTC
>TRBJ1-2|TRBV7-9|NA|NA
CASSQTNDRVYGYTF
TGTGCCAGCAGCCAGACGAACGACAGAGTCTATGGCTACACCTTC
>TRBJ2-1|TRBV9|NA|TRBD1
CASSVGGQGGNEQFF
TGTGCCAGCAGCGTAGGGGGACAGGGAGGCAATGAGCAGTTCTTC
>TRBJ1-2|TRBV7-5|NA|NA
CARSPDRANYGYTF
TGTGCCAGAAGCCCGGACCGAGCTAACTATGGCTACACCTTC
>TRBJ2-1|TRBV10-3|once|NA
CAISDPKRTNRNEQFF
TGTGCCATCAGTGACCCGAAACGGACTAATCGGAATGAGCAGTTCTTC
>TRBJ2-5|TRBV7-8|NA|TRBD1
CASSFRTGGPGTQYF
TGTGCCAGCAGCTTTAGGACAGGGGGACCAGGGACCCAGTACTTC
>TRBJ1-2|TRBV5-4|NA|NA
CASSQDSNYGYTF
TGTGCCAGCAGTCAGGACAGTAACTATGGCTACACCTTC
>TRBJ2-1|TRBV27|NA|NA
CASGVGPRWQFF
TGTGCCAGCGGGGTGGGGCCCCGGTGGCAGTTCTTC
>TRBJ1-4|TRBV6-1|NA|TRBD1
CASSWTGTVNEKLFF
TGTGCCAGCAGTTGGACCGGGACAGTTAATGAAAAACTGTTTTTT
>TRBJ1-2|TRBV21-1|NA|NA
CASSKELRGQGFGYTF
TGTGCCAGCAGCAAAGAGTTAAGGGGTCAGGGGTTTGGCTACACCTTC
>TRBJ1-2|TRBV2|NA|TRBD1
CASRPGQGNYGYTF
TGTGCCAGCAGACCCGGACAGGGTAACTATGGCTACACCTTC
>TRBJ1-6|TRBV14|NA|TRBD1
CASSQETGYSPLHF
TGTGCCAGCAGCCAAGAGACAGGGTATTCACCCCTCCACTTT
>TRBJ1-1|TRBV9|NA|NA
CASSGGGTEAFF
TGTGCCAGCAGCGGAGGGGGTACTGAAGCTTTCTTT
>TRBJ1-4|TRBV19|NA|NA
CASSRGDNEKLFF
TGTGCCAGTAGTAGGGGGGATAATGAAAAACTGTTTTTT
>TRBJ2-7|TRBV2|NA|TRBD1
CASSEGTGEYEQYF
TGTGCCAGCAGTGAAGGGACAGGGGAGTACGAGCAGTACTTC
>TRBJ2-1|TRBV28|NA|NA
CASSQETLPDYNEQFF
TGTGCCAGCAGCCAGGAGACCCTTCCGGACTACAATGAGCAGTTCTTC
>TRBJ1-2|TRBV5-6|NA|NA
CASSLVPGDGYTF
TGTGCCAGCAGCTTGGTCCCGGGTGATGGCTACACCTTC
>TRBJ2-7|TRBV5-4|NA|NA
CASRLGDSYEQYF
TGTGCCAGCAGGTTAGGAGACTCCTACGAGCAGTACTTC
>TRBJ2-7|TRBV6-6|NA|TRBD1
CASRTAGGGYEQYF
TGTGCCAGCAGGACTGCAGGGGGCGGGTACGAGCAGTACTTC
>TRBJ1-4|TRBV5-4|NA|NA
CASSPGGEREKLFF
TGTGCCAGCAGCCCCGGGGGGGAAAGAGAAAAACTGTTTTTT
>TRBJ2-5|TRBV2|once|TRBD2
CASSPSGGHQETQYF
TGTGCCAGCAGTCCCAGCGGGGGCCACCAAGAGACCCAGTACTTC
>TRBJ2-3|TRBV27|NA|NA
CASSLEQSTDTQYF
TGTGCCAGCAGTTTGGAACAAAGCACAGATACGCAGTATTTT
>TRBJ1-6|TRBV5-1|NA|NA
CASSLKNSPLHF
TGCGCCAGCAGCTTGAAGAATTCACCCCTCCACTTT
>TRBJ2-7|TRBV5-1|NA|NA
CASSRTGLDGEQYF
TGCGCCAGCAGCCGGACCGGCCTTGATGGCGAGCAGTACTTC
>TRBJ2-5|TRBV7-8|NA|NA
CASSFLPSGRPGETQYF
TGTGCCAGCAGCTTCTTACCGTCTGGACGACCTGGGGAGACCCAGTACTTC
>TRBJ1-3|TRBV11-2|NA|NA
CASSLLGGATGNTIYF
TGTGCCAGCAGCTTACTAGGGGGGGCCACTGGAAACACCATATATTTT
>TRBJ2-2|TRBV10-3|NA|TRBD1
CAISGQGLANTGELFF
TGTGCCATCAGTGGACAGGGTCTCGCGAACACCGGGGAGCTGTTTTTT
>TRBJ1-2|TRBV27|once|TRBD1
CASRKTGNLYGYTF
TGTGCCAGCAGGAAGACAGGGAACCTCTATGGCTACACCTTC
>TRBJ2-7|TRBV6-5|NA|TRBD1
CASRLHGTELYEQYF
TGTGCCAGCCGCCTCCACGGGACAGAGCTTTACGAGCAGTACTTC
>TRBJ2-2|TRBV7-6|NA|TRBD1
CASSKQGTNTGELFF
TGTGCCAGCAGCAAACAGGGGACGAACACCGGGGAGCTGTTTTTT
>TRBJ2-2|TRBV9|NA|TRBD2
CASTRTSGGTGELFF
TGTGCCAGCACTCGGACTAGCGGGGGCACCGGGGAGCTGTTTTTT
>TRBJ2-7|TRBV10-2|NA|TRBD1
CASGLTGAIYEQYF
TGCGCCAGCGGGTTGACAGGGGCGATTTACGAGCAGTACTTC
>TRBJ2-5|TRBV19|NA|NA
CASSASPFLETQYF
TGTGCCAGTAGTGCCTCCCCCTTCTTGGAGACCCAGTACTTC